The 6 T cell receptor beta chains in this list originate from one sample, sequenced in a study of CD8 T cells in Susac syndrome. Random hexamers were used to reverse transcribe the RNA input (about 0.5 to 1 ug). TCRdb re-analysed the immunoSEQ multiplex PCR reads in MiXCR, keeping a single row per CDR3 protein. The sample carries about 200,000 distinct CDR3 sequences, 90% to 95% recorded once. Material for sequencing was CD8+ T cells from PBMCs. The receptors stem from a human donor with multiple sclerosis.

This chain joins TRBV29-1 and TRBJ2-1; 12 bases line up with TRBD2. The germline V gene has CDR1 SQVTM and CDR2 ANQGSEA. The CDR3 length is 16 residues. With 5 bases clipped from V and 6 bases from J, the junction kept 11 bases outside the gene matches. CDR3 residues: CSVFGLLAGGTNEQFF. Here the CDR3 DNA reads TGCAGCGTTTTTGGCCTACTAGCGGGAGGCACCAATGAGCAGTTCTTC.

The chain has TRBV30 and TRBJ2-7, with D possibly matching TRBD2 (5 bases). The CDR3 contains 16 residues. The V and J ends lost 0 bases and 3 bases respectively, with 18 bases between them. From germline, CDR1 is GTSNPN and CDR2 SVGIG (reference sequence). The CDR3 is CAWSVVERSNSYEQYF. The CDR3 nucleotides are TGTGCCTGGAGTGTAGTGGAGCGGTCTAATAGCTACGAGCAGTACTTC.

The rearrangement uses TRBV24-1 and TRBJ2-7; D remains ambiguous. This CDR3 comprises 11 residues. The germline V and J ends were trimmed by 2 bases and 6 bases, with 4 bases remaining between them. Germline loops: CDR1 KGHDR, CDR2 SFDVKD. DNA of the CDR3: TGTGCCACCAGTGATTCGATCGAGCAGTACTTC. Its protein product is CATSDSIEQYF.

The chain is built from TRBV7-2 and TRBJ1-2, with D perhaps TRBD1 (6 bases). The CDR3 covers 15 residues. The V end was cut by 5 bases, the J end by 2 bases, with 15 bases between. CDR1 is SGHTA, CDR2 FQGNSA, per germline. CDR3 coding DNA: TGTGCCAGCAGCCCCTCGGAAGGGGGGAACTATGGCTACACCTTC. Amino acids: CASSPSEGGNYGYTF.

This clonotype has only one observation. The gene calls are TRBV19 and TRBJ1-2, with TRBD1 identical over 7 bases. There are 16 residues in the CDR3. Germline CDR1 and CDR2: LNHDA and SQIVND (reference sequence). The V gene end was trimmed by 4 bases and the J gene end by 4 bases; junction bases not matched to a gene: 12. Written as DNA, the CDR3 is TGTGCCAGTAGTAGGGACAGCAACTTTCTGGGCTATGGCTACACCTTC. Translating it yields CASSRDSNFLGYGYTF. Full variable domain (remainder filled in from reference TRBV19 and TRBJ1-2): DGGITQSPKYLFRKEGQNVTLSCEQNLNHDAMYWYRQDPGQGLRLIYYSQIVNDFQKGDIAEGYSVSREKKESFPLTVTSAQKNPTAFYLCASSRDSNFLGYGYTFGSGTRLTVV.

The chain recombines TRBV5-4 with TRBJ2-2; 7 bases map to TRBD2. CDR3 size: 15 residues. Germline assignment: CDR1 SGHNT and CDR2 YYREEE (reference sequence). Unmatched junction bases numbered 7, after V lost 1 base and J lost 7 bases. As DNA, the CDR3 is TGTGCCAGCAGCTTGCGGCGGGAGTTAAGCGGGGAGCTGTTTTTT. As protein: CASSLRRELSGELFF.